Below, 23 T cell receptor beta chains from the same sample are listed, as sequenced in a study of T cell changes during pregnancy in multiple sclerosis. Clones were sequenced by immunoSEQ multiplex PCR, and TCRdb holds only the in-frame ones, with some missing. The sample contains more than 85,000 clones, over 85% of which appear only once. Sequenced material: peripheral blood, taken in the third trimester of pregnancy. These receptor sequences come from a female donor in good health, enrolled as a control in a pregnancy study.

This clone occurred once. This sequence joins TRBV7-2 and TRBJ2-7; D ambiguous. The CDR3 consists of 14 residues. V lost 5 bases and J 6 bases, leaving 17 bases between the germline ends. CDR1 and CDR2 from the germline V gene are SGHTA and FQGNSA. The CDR3, as DNA: TGTGCCAGCAGCCCCACCAGTTTCCTCCCCGAGCAGTACTTC. Translating it yields CASSPTSFLPEQYF.

The CDR3 nucleotides read TGTGCCAGCAGCTTTCTCCCATGGAGGTCGGGAAGCCCCTACGAGCAGTACTTC. Encoded protein: CASSFLPWRSGSPYEQYF. The rearrangement joins TRBV7-2 to TRBJ2-7; possible D gene TRBD2, 5 bases. This CDR3 has 18 amino acids. Germline values: CDR1 SGHTA, CDR2 FQGNSA. V was trimmed by 3 bases and J by 2 bases, leaving 23 bases between them.

This sequence joins TRBV18 and TRBJ2-7, with 8 positions matching TRBD2. The V segment lost 2 bases and the J segment 3 bases; nucleotides outside the gene matches: 3. Germline CDR1 and CDR2: KGHSH and LQKENI. The CDR3 has 14 amino acids. The CDR3 sequence: CASSPTGGDYEQYF. CDR3 coding DNA: TGTGCCAGCTCACCAACCGGGGGGGACTACGAGCAGTACTTC.

The chain uses TRBV7-9 and TRBJ1-5, with D maybe TRBD1 (6 bases). The CDR3 consists of 15 residues. V dropped 3 bases and J dropped 4 bases, with 13 bases sitting between them. From germline, CDR1 is SEHNR and CDR2 FQNEAQ (reference sequence). CDR3 loop: CASSLAGDTNQPQHF. The CDR3 DNA sequence: TGTGCCAGCAGCTTGGCGGGGGACACTAATCAGCCCCAGCATTTT.

In the case of this clone: The junction departs from the called germline gene at one end, perhaps through a read error. V is TRBV5-1 and J is TRBJ2-1; TRBD2 matches at 10 bases. The CDR3 length is 14 residues. The germline CDR1 and CDR2 sequences are SGHRS and YFSETQ. This CDR3 is CASTLGAGGNEQFF. The CDR3 bases are TGCGCCAGCACCTTGGGAGCGGGGGGGAATGAGCAGTTCTTC.

The chain links TRBV5-1 to TRBJ2-3, with TRBD1 identical over 8 bases. The germline V gene encodes CDR1 SGHRS and CDR2 YFSETQ. This CDR3 comprises 16 residues. Losses at the gene ends were 2 bases for V and 2 bases for J; bases not matched to a gene: 7. The CDR3 DNA follows: TGCGCCAGCAGCTTTACGGGGACAGGCAACACAGATACGCAGTATTTT. This translates into CASSFTGTGNTDTQYF. Using reference TRBV5-1 and TRBJ2-3 for the parts outside the CDR3, the full variable domain is KAGVTQTPRYLIKTRGQQVTLSCSPISGHRSVSWYQQTPGQGLQFLFEYFSETQRNKGNFPGRFSGRQFSNSRSEMNVSTLELGDSALYLCASSFTGTGNTDTQYFGPGTRLTVL.

The chain combines TRBV18 with TRBJ2-5; a possible D gene is TRBD2 (5 bases). The germline CDR1 and CDR2 sequences are KGHSH and LQKENI. This CDR3 has 13 amino acids. Trimming took 5 bases from V and 2 from J, leaving 9 bases between them. The DNA for the CDR3 is TGTGCCAGCTCAGGACTCGGGCAAGAGACCCAGTACTTC. Protein sequence: CASSGLGQETQYF.

V is TRBV7-9 and J is TRBJ2-5, with 8 bases aligning to TRBD1. This CDR3 has 14 amino acids. Unmatched junction bases numbered 4, after V lost 2 bases and J lost 5 bases. The V gene's germline CDR1 is SEHNR and CDR2 FQNEAQ (reference sequence). CDR3 nucleotides: TGTGCCAGCAGCTTAACTACAGGGGGTGAGACCCAGTACTTC. Its translation is CASSLTTGGETQYF.

The chain combines TRBV27 with TRBJ2-6; 9 bases map to TRBD1. The V segment lost 5 bases and the J segment 3 bases; nucleotides outside the gene matches: 11. The CDR3 covers 18 residues. Germline CDR1 reads MNHEY; CDR2 reads SMNVEV (reference sequence). CDR3 sequence (DNA): TGTGCCAGCAGTCCGCCCCCGACAGGGGGAGTTGGGGCCAACGTCCTGACTTTC. Amino acids: CASSPPPTGGVGANVLTF.

This chain joins TRBV27 and TRBJ2-1; TRBD2 agrees at 8 bases. The CDR3 spans 15 residues. The V segment lost 2 bases and the J segment 6 bases; nucleotides outside the gene matches: 6. Germline CDR1 MNHEY, CDR2 SMNVEV (reference sequence). In nucleotides, the CDR3 is TGTGCCAGCAGTTTACAAGCGGGAGCTGGCAATGAGCAGTTCTTC. This gives the protein CASSLQAGAGNEQFF.

This sequence joins TRBV6-1 and TRBJ1-5; 7 nucleotides align to TRBD1. This CDR3 comprises 14 residues. Unmatched junction bases numbered 7, after V lost 7 bases and J lost 4 bases. Germline values: CDR1 MNHNS, CDR2 SASEGT. This CDR3 reads CASIDRVRNQPQHF. The CDR3 DNA reads TGTGCCAGCATTGACAGGGTACGGAATCAGCCCCAGCATTTT.

The chain uses TRBV2 and TRBJ2-5; possibly TRBD2 for D (5 bases). Trimming took 7 bases from V and 6 from J, leaving 15 bases between them. The CDR3 covers 13 residues. Germline V lookup: CDR1 SNHLY, CDR2 FYNNEI. CDR3 residues: CASNPTGVKTQYF. The CDR3 coding sequence is TGTGCCAGCAATCCTACCGGGGTGAAGACCCAGTACTTC.

The chain has TRBV7-9 and TRBJ2-5, with 7 bases identical to TRBD2. The CDR3 spans 13 residues. Germline CDR1 is SEHNR and CDR2 is FQNEAQ (reference sequence). V gave up 3 bases and J gave up 5 bases; unmatched junction bases: 3. The CDR3 sequence is CASSLGGVETQYF. CDR3 DNA sequence: TGTGCCAGCAGCTTGGGGGGGGTGGAGACCCAGTACTTC.

J is TRBJ2-7 and V is TRBV7-6; D is unresolved. Trimming cost V 5 bases and J 0 bases, with 5 bases left between them. Germline CDR1 reads SGHVS; CDR2 reads FNYEAQ. The CDR3 spans 12 residues. CDR3 loop: CASSPSSYEQYF. The CDR3 bases are TGTGCCAGCAGCCCGAGCTCCTACGAGCAGTACTTC.

V usage is TRBV5-1 and J usage is TRBJ2-4; D is unclear. In germline, CDR1 is SGHRS, CDR2 YFSETQ. The CDR3 length is 14 residues. The V gene lost 1 base and the J gene lost 3 bases, with 8 bases spanning the gap. The CDR3 here is CASSLTGGKNIQYF. CDR3 nucleotide sequence: TGCGCCAGCAGCTTGACGGGTGGCAAAAACATTCAGTACTTC.

The V call is TRBV27, the J call TRBJ2-3; tentatively, D is TRBD1 (5 bases). Germline CDR1 and CDR2: MNHEY and SMNVEV (reference sequence). V was shortened by 4 bases and J by 4 bases, with 9 bases between the two germline ends. CDR3 length: 13 residues. The CDR3 spells CASSSAGSDTQYF. DNA of the CDR3: TGTGCCAGCAGTTCCGCAGGGTCAGATACGCAGTATTTT.

The gene calls are TRBV9 and TRBJ2-2; D gene unclear. The CDR3 length is 14 residues. Germline loops: CDR1 SGDLS, CDR2 YYNGEE. Deletions cut 0 bases from V and 5 bases from J, with 8 bases between. This CDR3 reads CASSVAGWTGELFF. The CDR3 nucleotides read TGTGCCAGCAGCGTAGCGGGTTGGACCGGGGAGCTGTTTTTT. Full variable domain (outside the CDR3, taken from reference TRBV9 and TRBJ2-2): DSGVTQTPKHLITATGQRVTLRCSPRSGDLSVYWYQQSLDQGLQFLIQYYNGEERAKGNILERFSAQQFPDLHSELNLSSLELGDSALYFCASSVAGWTGELFFGEGSRLTVL.

The rearrangement uses TRBV28 and TRBJ1-4; D is possibly TRBD1 (6 bases). Germline V gene data show CDR1 as MDHEN and CDR2 as SYDVKM. This CDR3 is built from 14 residues. Trimming left V 6 bases short and J 5 bases short, with 13 bases between. Here the CDR3 reads CASSPGATNEKLFF. CDR3 bases: TGTGCCAGCAGCCCAGGGGCGACAAATGAAAAACTGTTTTTT.

This chain connects TRBV9 to TRBJ2-3; TRBD1 is a possible D gene (6 bases). Germline V gene sequence: CDR1 SGDLS, CDR2 YYNGEE. The CDR3 has 13 residues. V was trimmed by 4 bases and J by 6 bases, leaving 12 bases between them. The CDR3 loop reads CASSTTGSDTQYF. The CDR3 nucleotides read TGTGCCAGCAGCACCACAGGGTCCGATACGCAGTATTTT.

V and J are TRBV2 and TRBJ2-3; TRBD1 matches 7 bases. CDR1 SNHLY and CDR2 FYNNEI come from the germline V gene. CDR3 length: 13 residues. With V trimmed by 11 bases and J by 4 bases, 9 bases remained unmatched. The CDR3 DNA sequence: TGTGCCGGGGGCTGGCAGGGGGCAGATACGCAGTATTTT. Its translation is CAGGWQGADTQYF.

This clone came up once. The chain carries TRBV4-2 and TRBJ2-2; 13 nucleotides match TRBD2. CDR3 length: 20 amino acids. The germline V gene encodes CDR1 LGHNA and CDR2 YNFKEQ. The J segment lost 7 bases and the V segment lost 5 bases, leaving 19 bases of the junction unmatched. DNA for the CDR3: TGTGCCAGCAGCTTAACACTAGCGGGAGGGCCCCTGAGGACGGACGGGGAGCTGTTTTTT. Its protein product is CASSLTLAGGPLRTDGELFF.

The V call is TRBV6-5, the J call TRBJ1-1, with D possibly TRBD1 on 5 matching bases. Trimming stripped 3 bases from V and 0 bases from J, with 14 bases between. The CDR3 loop spans 16 amino acids. CDR1 MNHEY and CDR2 SVGAGI come from the germline V gene. The CDR3 sequence is CASSYGGGWLNTEAFF. The CDR3 DNA reads TGTGCCAGCAGTTATGGCGGGGGGTGGTTGAACACTGAAGCTTTCTTT.

The V and J genes are TRBV7-6 and TRBJ2-7, with 8 nucleotides matching TRBD1. Losses at the gene ends were 0 bases for V and 3 bases for J; bases not matched to a gene: 13. This CDR3 has 18 amino acids. Germline V gene sequence: CDR1 SGHVS, CDR2 FNYEAQ. CDR3 coding DNA: TGTGCCAGCAGCTTAGCGTTGTACCGGGACAGGCTGGACTACGAGCAGTACTTC. Translated: CASSLALYRDRLDYEQYF.